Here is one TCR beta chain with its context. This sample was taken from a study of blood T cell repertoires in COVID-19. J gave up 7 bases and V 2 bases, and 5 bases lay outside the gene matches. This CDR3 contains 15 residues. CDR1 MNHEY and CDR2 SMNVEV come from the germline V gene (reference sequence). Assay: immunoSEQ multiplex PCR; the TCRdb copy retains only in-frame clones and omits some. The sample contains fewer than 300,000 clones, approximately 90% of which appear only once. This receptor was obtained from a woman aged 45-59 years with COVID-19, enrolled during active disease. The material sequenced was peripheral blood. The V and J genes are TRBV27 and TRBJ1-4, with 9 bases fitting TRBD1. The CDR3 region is CASSLGGQGSEKLFF. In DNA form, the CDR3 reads TGTGCCAGCAGTTTAGGGGGACAGGGAAGTGAAAAACTGTTTTTT.